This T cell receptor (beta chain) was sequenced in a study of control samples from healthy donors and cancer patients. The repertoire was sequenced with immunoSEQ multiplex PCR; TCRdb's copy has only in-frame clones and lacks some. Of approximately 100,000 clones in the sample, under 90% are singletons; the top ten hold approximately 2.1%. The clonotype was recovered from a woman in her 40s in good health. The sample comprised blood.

This CDR3 reads CASREGNTEAFF. In DNA form, the CDR3 reads TGTGCCAGCAGGGAGGGAAACACTGAAGCTTTCTTT. The rearrangement links TRBV12-3 or TRBV12-4 to TRBJ1-1; D call uncertain. Between the trimmed V and J ends, which lost 6 bases and 2 bases, there was a span of 7 bases. The CDR3 is 12 residues long.